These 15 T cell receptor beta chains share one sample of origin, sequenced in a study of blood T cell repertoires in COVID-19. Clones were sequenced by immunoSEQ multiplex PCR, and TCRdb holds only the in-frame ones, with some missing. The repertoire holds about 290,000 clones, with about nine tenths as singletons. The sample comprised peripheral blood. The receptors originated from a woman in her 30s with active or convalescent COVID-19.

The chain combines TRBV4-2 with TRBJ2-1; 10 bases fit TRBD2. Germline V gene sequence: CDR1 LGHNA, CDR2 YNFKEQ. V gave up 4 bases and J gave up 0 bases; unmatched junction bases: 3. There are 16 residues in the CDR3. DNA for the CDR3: TGTGCCAGCAGCCGCGGACTAGCGGTCTCCTACAATGAGCAGTTCTTC. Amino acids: CASSRGLAVSYNEQFF.

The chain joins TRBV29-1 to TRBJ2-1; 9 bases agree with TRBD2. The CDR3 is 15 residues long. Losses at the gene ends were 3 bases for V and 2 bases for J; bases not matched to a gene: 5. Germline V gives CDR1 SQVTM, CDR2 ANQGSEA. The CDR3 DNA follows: TGCAGCGTTGAGTCGGCGGGGGGGCCCTACAATGAGCAGTTCTTC. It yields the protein CSVESAGGPYNEQFF.

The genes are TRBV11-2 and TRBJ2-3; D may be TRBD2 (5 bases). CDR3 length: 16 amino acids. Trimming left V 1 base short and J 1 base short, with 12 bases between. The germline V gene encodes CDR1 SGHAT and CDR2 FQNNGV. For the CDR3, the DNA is TGTGCCAGCAGCTTAGGAGCGGCTTTCGGCACAGATACGCAGTATTTT. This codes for CASSLGAAFGTDTQYF.

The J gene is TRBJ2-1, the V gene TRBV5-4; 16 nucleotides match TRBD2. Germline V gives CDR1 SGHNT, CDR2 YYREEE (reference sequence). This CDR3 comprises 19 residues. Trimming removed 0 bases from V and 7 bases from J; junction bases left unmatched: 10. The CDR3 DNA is TGTGCCAGCAGCTTGGAGGGACTAGCGGGGGGGCCGAATAGGAATGAGCAGTTCTTC. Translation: CASSLEGLAGGPNRNEQFF.

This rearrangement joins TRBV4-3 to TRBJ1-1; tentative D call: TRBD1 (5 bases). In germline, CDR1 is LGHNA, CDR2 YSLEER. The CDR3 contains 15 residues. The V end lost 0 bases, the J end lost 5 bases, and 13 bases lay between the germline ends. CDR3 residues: CASSQDWGGWTEAFF. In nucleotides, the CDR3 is TGCGCCAGCAGCCAAGATTGGGGGGGATGGACTGAAGCTTTCTTT.

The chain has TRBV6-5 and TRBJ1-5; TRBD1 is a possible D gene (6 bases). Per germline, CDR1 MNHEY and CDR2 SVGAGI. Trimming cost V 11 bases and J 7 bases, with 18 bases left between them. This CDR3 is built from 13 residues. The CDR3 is CAVSQGEDQPQHF. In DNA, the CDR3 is TGTGCCGTCTCACAGGGAGAGGACCAGCCCCAGCATTTT.

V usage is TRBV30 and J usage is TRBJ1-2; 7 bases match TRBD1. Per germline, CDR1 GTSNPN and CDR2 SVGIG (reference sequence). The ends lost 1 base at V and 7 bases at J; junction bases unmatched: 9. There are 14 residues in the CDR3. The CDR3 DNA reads TGTGCCTGGAGTGGATTGACAGGGAGATTTGGCTACACCTTC. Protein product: CAWSGLTGRFGYTF.

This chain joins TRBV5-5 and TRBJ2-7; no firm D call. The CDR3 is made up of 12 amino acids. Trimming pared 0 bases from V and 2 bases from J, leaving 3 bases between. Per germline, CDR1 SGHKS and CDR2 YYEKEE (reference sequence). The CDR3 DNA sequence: TGTGCCAGCAGCTTGGTAACCTACGAGCAGTACTTC. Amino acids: CASSLVTYEQYF. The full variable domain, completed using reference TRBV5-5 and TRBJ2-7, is DAGVTQSPTHLIKTRGQQVTLRCSPISGHKSVSWYQQVLGQGPQFIFQYYEKEERGRGNFPDRFSARQFPNYSSELNVNALLLGDSALYLCASSLVTYEQYFGPGTRLTVT.

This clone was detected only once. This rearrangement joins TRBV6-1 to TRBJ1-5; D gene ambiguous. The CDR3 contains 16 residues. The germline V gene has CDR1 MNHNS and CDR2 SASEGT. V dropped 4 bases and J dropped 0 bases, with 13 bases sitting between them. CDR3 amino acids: CASSVLPLNSNQPQHF. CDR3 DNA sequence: TGTGCCAGCAGTGTACTGCCCCTAAATAGCAATCAGCCCCAGCATTTT.

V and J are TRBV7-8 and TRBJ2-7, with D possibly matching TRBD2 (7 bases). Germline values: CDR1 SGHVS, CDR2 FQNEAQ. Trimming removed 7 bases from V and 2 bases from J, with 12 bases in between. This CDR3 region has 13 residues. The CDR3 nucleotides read TGTGCCAGCAACCCCGGGGGGCCCTACGAGCAGTACTTC. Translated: CASNPGGPYEQYF.

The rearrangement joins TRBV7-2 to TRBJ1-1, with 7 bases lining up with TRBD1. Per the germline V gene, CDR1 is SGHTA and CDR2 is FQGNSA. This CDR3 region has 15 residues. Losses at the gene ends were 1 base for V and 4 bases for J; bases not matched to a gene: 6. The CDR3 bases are TGTGCCAGCAGCTTAGAGGGGACAGTTTTCACTGAAGCTTTCTTT. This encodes CASSLEGTVFTEAFF. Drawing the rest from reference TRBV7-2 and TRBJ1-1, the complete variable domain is GAGVSQSPSNKVTEKGKDVELRCDPISGHTALYWYRQSLGQGLEFLIYFQGNSAPDKSGLPSDRFSAERTGGSVSTLTIQRTQQEDSAVYLCASSLEGTVFTEAFFGQGTRLTVV.

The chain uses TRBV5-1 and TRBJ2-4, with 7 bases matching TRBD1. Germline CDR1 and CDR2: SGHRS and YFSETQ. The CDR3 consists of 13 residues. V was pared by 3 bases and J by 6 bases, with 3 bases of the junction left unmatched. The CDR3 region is CASSSRGLNIQYF. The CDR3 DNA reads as TGCGCCAGCAGCTCTAGGGGGCTAAACATTCAGTACTTC. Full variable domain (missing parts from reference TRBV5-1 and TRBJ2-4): KAGVTQTPRYLIKTRGQQVTLSCSPISGHRSVSWYQQTPGQGLQFLFEYFSETQRNKGNFPGRFSGRQFSNSRSEMNVSTLELGDSALYLCASSSRGLNIQYFGAGTRLSVL.

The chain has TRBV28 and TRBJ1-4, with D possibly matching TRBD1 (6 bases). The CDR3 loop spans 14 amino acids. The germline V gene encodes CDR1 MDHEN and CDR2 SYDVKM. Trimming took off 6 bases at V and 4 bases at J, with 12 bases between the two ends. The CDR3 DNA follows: TGTGCCAGCAGGACGACAGGAGGTAATGAAAAACTGTTTTTT. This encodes CASRTTGGNEKLFF.

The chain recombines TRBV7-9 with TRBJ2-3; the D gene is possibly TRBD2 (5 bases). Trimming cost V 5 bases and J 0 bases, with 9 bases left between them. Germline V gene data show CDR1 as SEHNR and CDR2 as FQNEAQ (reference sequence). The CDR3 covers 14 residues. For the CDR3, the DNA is TGTGCCAGCAGCCTCAGGACTAGCACAGATACGCAGTATTTT. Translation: CASSLRTSTDTQYF.

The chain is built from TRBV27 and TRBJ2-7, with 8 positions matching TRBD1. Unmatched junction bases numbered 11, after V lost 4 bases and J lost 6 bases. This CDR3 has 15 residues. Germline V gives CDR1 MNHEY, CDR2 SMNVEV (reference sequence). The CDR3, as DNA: TGTGCCAGCAGTTGGTACCGGGACAGGCAAAGCGAGCAGTACTTC. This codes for CASSWYRDRQSEQYF.